One and the same sample provided the 13 T cell receptor gamma chains below, sequenced in a study of γδ T cells in repeated Plasmodium falciparum infection. Bulk repertoires came from Vgamma9/Vdelta2+ or Vdelta2-negative gammadelta T cells flow-sorted from PBMC. TCRdb ran CATT on the multiplex PCR reads. The sample contains some 13,000 gamma-chain clones, 1.5% to 2% of which appear only once. The sample was gamma-delta T cells from blood. Source of these receptors: a pool of human donors (malaria-infected and uninfected, not separated).

In this sample, this clone turned up many times. The mismatch at residue 13 between this DNA's translation and the TCRdb protein of a much larger clone likely reflects a read error; the protein shown is translated from the DNA. The J gene is TRGJP, the V gene TRGV9. Assignment of the J gene here rests on matching the DNA to germline, because TCRdb gives none. The length of the CDR3 is 17 residues. Germline loops: CDR1 GITISATS, CDR2 ISYDGTV (reference sequence). This CDR3 reads CALWEVREELGKEIKVF. The CDR3 DNA sequence: TGTGCCTTGTGGGAGGTGCGGGAAGAGTTGGGCAAAGAAATCAAGGTATTT.

As to this clone: TCRdb assigns this DNA the protein of a much larger clone, which departs from its translation at residue 12; this likely reflects a read error, and the protein shown comes from translating the DNA. V and J are TRGV8 and TRGJP1. TCRdb is silent on the J gene; assignment here came from matching the DNA to germline. This CDR3 spans 15 amino acids. The germline V gene has CDR1 VENAVY and CDR2 YDSYNSRV. In nucleotides, the CDR3 is TGTGCCACCTGGGATAGGTATACCACTGGTTGGTCCAAGATATTT. Residues: CATWDRYTTGWSKIF.

There are many counts of this clone. This is likely an artifact of a read error, given a far larger clone one base away. This chain joins TRGV9 and TRGJP. The CDR3 sequence is 17 residues long. CDR1 and CDR2 (germline): GITISATS, ISYDGTV (reference sequence). In DNA form, the CDR3 reads TGTGCCTTGTGGGAGGTGGATGGGGAGTTGGGCAAAAAAGTCAAGGTATTT. This translates into CALWEVDGELGKKVKVF.

In the case of this clone: TCRdb attributes to this sequence the protein of a much larger clone, which differs from the DNA translation at residue 12; a read error is likely, and the protein displayed is translated from the DNA. The rearrangement joins TRGV9 to TRGJP. Here the J gene was assigned by germline matching of the DNA, as TCRdb has none. The CDR3 covers 17 residues. Per the germline V gene, CDR1 is GITISATS and CDR2 is ISYDGTV (reference sequence). The CDR3 loop reads CALWEETQELGEKIKVF. The DNA for the CDR3 is TGTGCCTTGTGGGAGGAGACGCAAGAGTTGGGCGAAAAAATCAAGGTATTT.

This clone was found many times. The protein given by TCRdb reflects a much larger clone and differs at residue 10 from this DNA's translation, likely from a read error; the protein shown is the DNA's translation. The V gene is TRGV9, the J gene TRGJ1 or TRGJ2. The CDR3 is made up of 12 amino acids. CDR1 and CDR2 (germline): GITISATS, ISYDGTV (reference sequence). The CDR3 region is CALWEGYYKELF. The DNA of the CDR3 is TGTGCCTTGTGGGAGGGGTATTATAAGGAACTCTTT.

By frequency in the sample, this clone is large. This sample includes further DNA sequences coding for the same CDR3. J is TRGJP and V is TRGV9. V shed 5 bases, J shed 5 bases, and the junction held 6 bases outside the gene matches. Germline assignment: CDR1 GITISATS and CDR2 ISYDGTV (reference sequence). The CDR3 consists of 16 residues. The DNA for the CDR3 is TGTGCCTTGTGGGGCAGTAAAGAGTTGGGCAAAAAAATCAAGGTATTT. Translating gives CALWGSKELGKKIKVF.

This clone is medium-sized (0.01 to 0.1%) in the sample. The V call is TRGV9, the J call TRGJ1 or TRGJ2. The CDR3 is made up of 11 amino acids. Trimming took 5 bases from V and 3 from J; bases not matched to a gene: 1. Germline V gene sequence: CDR1 GITISATS, CDR2 ISYDGTV (reference sequence). CDR3 sequence: CALWAYYKKLF. CDR3 nucleotide sequence: TGTGCCTTGTGGGCTTATTATAAGAAACTCTTT.

This clone came up many times. A far larger clone differs by one base, so this is likely a read error. The sample carries other DNA sequences with the same CDR3. The V gene is TRGV9, the J gene TRGJ1 or TRGJ2. Germline CDR1 GITISATS, CDR2 ISYDGTV (reference sequence). This CDR3 region has 15 residues. In DNA form, the CDR3 reads TGCGCCTTGTGGGAGGTGTTCCCTGCTTATTATAAGAAACTCTTT. Amino acid sequence: CALWEVFPAYYKKLF.

A few counts support this clone. The protein TCRdb lists belongs to a much larger clone and differs from this DNA's translation at residue 25, which points to a read error; the protein shown is made from the DNA. The chain couples TRGV9 to TRGJP. The J gene, left out of TCRdb, was set here by checking the DNA against germline. CDR1 is GITISATS and CDR2 is ISYDGTV in the germline V gene (reference sequence). This CDR3 spans 28 amino acids. The CDR3 coding sequence is TGTGCCTTGTGGGAGGTGTTCCGAACCCAAAGTTCAGGCCCTTTACGCCTTCAACAAGAGTTGGGCAAAAAAAGCAAGGTATTT. Its protein is CALWEVFRTQSSGPLRLQQELGKKSKVF.

This clone was seen at least ten times. For this DNA, TCRdb reports the protein of a much larger clone, which diverges at residue 12, most likely from a read error; the protein presented here is translated directly from the DNA. Other nucleotide sequences in the sample specify the same CDR3. This sequence joins TRGV9 and TRGJP. Assignment of the J gene here rests on matching the DNA to germline, because TCRdb gives none. From germline, CDR1 is GITISATS and CDR2 ISYDGTV (reference sequence). CDR3 length: 17 residues. Here the CDR3 DNA reads TGTGCCTTGTGGGAGGTCCCGCAAGAGTTGGGCATAAAAATCAAGGTATTT. This sequence encodes CALWEVPQELGIKIKVF.

Only a few counts were recorded for this clone. The mismatch at residue 7 between this DNA's translation and the TCRdb protein of a much larger clone likely reflects a read error; the protein shown is translated from the DNA. The J gene is TRGJ1 or TRGJ2, the V gene TRGV9. As TCRdb names no J gene, one was assigned here on the basis of a DNA match to germline. This CDR3 comprises 13 residues. The J segment lost 3 bases and the V segment lost 7 bases, leaving 9 bases of the junction unmatched. The V gene's germline CDR1 is GITISATS and CDR2 ISYDGTV (reference sequence). The CDR3 nucleotides read TGTGCCTTGTGCCCTAGAACTTATTATAAGAAACTCTTT. It yields the protein CALCPRTYYKKLF.

This clone was counted ten times or more. This likely came from a read error, as a far larger clone is one base away. The sample contains more than one DNA sequence encoding this CDR3. The chain carries TRGV5 and TRGJ1 or TRGJ2. From germline, CDR1 is VINAFY and CDR2 YDVSNSKD. The CDR3 totals 12 residues. CDR3 in amino acids: CATWDRPYKKLF. The CDR3 DNA reads as TGTGCCACCTGGGACAGGCCCTATAAGAAGCTCTTT.

This clone was seen ten or more times. TCRdb records a much larger clone's protein for this DNA, with a difference at residue 15 that likely arises from a read error; the protein given is the translation of the DNA. This rearrangement joins TRGV9 to TRGJP. The CDR3 is made up of 17 amino acids. Germline CDR1 reads GITISATS; CDR2 reads ISYDGTV (reference sequence). The CDR3 DNA sequence: TGTGCCTTGTGGGAGGTGAAGCCAGAGTTGGGCAAAAAAATCGAGGTATTT. It encodes CALWEVKPELGKKIEVF.